These 10 T cell receptor beta chains came from one sample sequenced in a study of T cell repertoires in cytomegalovirus infection. For these TCRs, the target antigens are not known. TCRdb used MiXCR to reprocess the reads, holding one entry per CDR3 protein. The sample contains about 150,000 distinct CDR3 sequences, 32% of which appear only once. The specimen comprised CD8+ T cells from cultured PBMCs, sampled from culture after CMV antigen stimulation. The receptors here all came from a human donor in good health (CMV status not recorded). Some clones in this sample may be carry-over from other donors' samples.

This clonotype has a count of ten or more. The rearrangement uses TRBV7-6 and TRBJ1-3; D might be TRBD1 (6 bases). The CDR3 runs to 14 residues. V lost 10 bases and J 1 base, leaving 14 bases between the germline ends. Per the germline V gene, CDR1 is SGHVS and CDR2 is FNYEAQ. DNA for the CDR3: TGTGCCACAATGACAGGCCCATCTGGAAACACCATATATTTT. This gives the protein CATMTGPSGNTIYF. The full variable domain, completed using reference TRBV7-6 and TRBJ1-3, is GAGVSQSPRYKVTKRGQDVALRCDPISGHVSLYWYRQALGQGPEFLTYFNYEAQQDKSGLPNDRFSAERPEGSISTLTIQRTEQRDSAMYRCATMTGPSGNTIYFGEGSWLTVV.

This chain connects TRBV20-1 to TRBJ1-5; TRBD1 agrees at 8 bases. CDR3 length: 14 residues. The V gene's germline CDR1 is DFQATT and CDR2 SNEGSKA (reference sequence). V shed 6 bases and J 3 bases; nucleotides not matched to a gene: 7. CDR3 nucleotide sequence: TGCAGTGCGAAAGGACAGGGCAACAATCAGCCCCAGCATTTT. Its protein is CSAKGQGNNQPQHF.

The sample holds a few counts of this clonotype. CDR3: CASSQEARGGNGYTF. DNA of the CDR3: TGCGCCAGCAGCCAAGAGGCCAGGGGGGGAAACGGCTACACCTTC. This chain joins TRBV4-1 and TRBJ1-2; 7 nucleotides line up with TRBD1. The CDR3 runs 15 residues. Germline CDR1 reads MGHRA; CDR2 reads YSYEKL. Trimming cost V 0 bases and J 8 bases; bases outside gene matches: 9.

This clonotype was detected ten times or more. CDR3 bases: TGTGCCAGCAGCTTAGTTCGCGGGCACGAGCAGTTCTTC. It specifies CASSLVRGHEQFF. This chain uses TRBV7-7 with TRBJ2-1; weak D call: TRBD2 (5 bases). Per the germline V gene, CDR1 is SSHAT and CDR2 is FNYEAQ (reference sequence). This CDR3 spans 13 amino acids. V dropped 1 base and J dropped 10 bases, with 11 bases sitting between them.

The chain is built from TRBV20-1 and TRBJ1-2; D perhaps matches TRBD1 (6 bases). Trimming left V 7 bases short and J 4 bases short, with 13 bases between. CDR1 is DFQATT, CDR2 SNEGSKA, per germline (reference sequence). The length of the CDR3 is 12 residues. DNA of the CDR3: TGCAGTGGGGACATACTAGGCTATGGCTACACCTTC. Protein product: CSGDILGYGYTF.

The chain uses TRBV4-2 and TRBJ2-1; TRBD2 matches at 8 bases. The CDR3 runs to 15 residues. CDR1 is LGHNA and CDR2 is YNFKEQ in the germline V gene. The junction had 4 bases not matched to a gene; V was cut back by 0 bases and J by 6 bases. The CDR3 protein is CASSQDSGGGNEQFF. The CDR3 DNA reads as TGTGCCAGCAGCCAAGATTCGGGGGGGGGCAATGAGCAGTTCTTC.

The table lists this clonotype with a few counts. J is TRBJ2-7 and V is TRBV6-1; D may be TRBD1 (5 bases). This CDR3 region has 17 residues. Germline V gene data show CDR1 as MNHNS and CDR2 as SASEGT. Trimming removed 1 base from V and 0 bases from J, with 16 bases in between. Here the CDR3 DNA reads TGTGCCAGCAGTGAAGGGCCCAAGGGGCTCATCTCCTACGAGCAGTACTTC. Amino acid sequence: CASSEGPKGLISYEQYF.

V usage is TRBV6-6 and J usage is TRBJ1-5; D gene unclear. In germline, CDR1 is MNHNY, CDR2 SVGAGI (reference sequence). Trimming shortened V by 2 bases and J by 9 bases, and 14 bases separated the two germline ends. The CDR3 is 14 amino acids. The CDR3 spells CASSYHHPRGPQHF. CDR3 DNA: TGTGCCAGCAGTTACCATCACCCTCGCGGGCCCCAGCATTTT.

This clonotype was seen only a few times. V usage is TRBV5-4 and J usage is TRBJ1-1; 8 nucleotides agree with TRBD1. The CDR3 has 15 amino acids. Germline V gives CDR1 SGHNT, CDR2 YYREEE (reference sequence). V lost 1 base to trimming and J lost 1 base; unmatched junction nucleotides: 3. The CDR3 loop reads CASSLSTGGNTEAFF. The CDR3 nucleotides are TGTGCCAGCAGCTTGAGTACAGGGGGGAACACTGAAGCTTTCTTT.

This clonotype occurred many times. The chain couples TRBV7-2 to TRBJ2-7; TRBD2 matches at 8 bases. From germline, CDR1 is SGHTA and CDR2 FQGNSA. This CDR3 contains 15 residues. Trimming took 3 bases from V and 6 from J; bases not matched to a gene: 10. CDR3: CASSFTSGPFSEQYF. DNA of the CDR3: TGTGCCAGCAGCTTCACTAGCGGACCTTTTTCCGAGCAGTACTTC. The variable domain in full, completed from reference TRBV7-2 and TRBJ2-7, reads GAGVSQSPSNKVTEKGKDVELRCDPISGHTALYWYRQSLGQGLEFLIYFQGNSAPDKSGLPSDRFSAERTGGSVSTLTIQRTQQEDSAVYLCASSFTSGPFSEQYFGPGTRLTVT.